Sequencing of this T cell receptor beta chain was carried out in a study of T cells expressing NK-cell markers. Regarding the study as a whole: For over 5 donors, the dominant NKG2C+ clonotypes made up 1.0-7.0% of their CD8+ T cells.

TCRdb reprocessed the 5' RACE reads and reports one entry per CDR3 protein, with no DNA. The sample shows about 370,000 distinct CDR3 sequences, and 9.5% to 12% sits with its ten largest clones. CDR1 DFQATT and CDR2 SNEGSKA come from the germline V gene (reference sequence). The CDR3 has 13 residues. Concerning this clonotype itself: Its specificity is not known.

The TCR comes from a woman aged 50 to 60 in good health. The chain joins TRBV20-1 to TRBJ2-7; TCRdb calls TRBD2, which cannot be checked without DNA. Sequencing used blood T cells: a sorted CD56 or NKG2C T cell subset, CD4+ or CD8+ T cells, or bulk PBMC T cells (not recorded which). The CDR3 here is CSVWTSPSYEQYF.